This record covers a single TCR beta chain. Its antigen remains unidentified. The record originates from a study of cytotoxic CD8 clonotypes in ibrutinib-treated CLL. TCRdb keeps only in-frame clones here, not all; method: immunoSEQ multiplex PCR. The table records fewer than 400,000 clones, roughly 71% of them present only once. This CDR3 contains 14 residues. Trimming at V came to 2 bases and at J to 3 bases, leaving 4 bases not matched to a gene. Germline V gene sequence: CDR1 SQVTM, CDR2 ANQGSEA. Whole-study results and caveats: At the start, clonality exceeded age-matched healthy donors and followed circulating CD8+ T-cell counts.

The clonotype comes from a human donor with chronic lymphocytic leukemia. V and J are TRBV29-1 and TRBJ2-7, with 10 bases aligning to TRBD1. The sample here was PBMCs, taken after 36 months of ibrutinib treatment. CDR3 in amino acids: CSVERGTGDYEQYF. The CDR3 nucleotides read TGCAGCGTTGAAAGAGGGACAGGGGACTACGAGCAGTACTTC.